What follows is one TCR beta chain and its context. Germline CDR1 reads SGHRS; CDR2 reads YFSETQ. J was trimmed by 6 bases and V by 4 bases; bases with no gene match: 6. The CDR3 has 16 amino acids. The data were obtained in a study of blood T cell repertoires in COVID-19. The method was immunoSEQ multiplex PCR; TCRdb's version includes in-frame clones alone and lacks a portion of them. Here the sample spans hundreds of thousands of clones, around 85% being singletons. The clonotype originates from a woman between 50 and 59 years old in a cohort exposed to, infected with or recovered from COVID-19 (not recorded which). Sequencing was carried out using PBMCs or T cells enriched from blood (not recorded which). V usage is TRBV5-1 and J usage is TRBJ2-1; 14 nucleotides line up with TRBD2. The CDR3 reads CASSNYGLAGGNEQFF. The CDR3 nucleotides read TGCGCCAGCAGCAACTACGGACTAGCGGGGGGCAATGAGCAGTTCTTC.